A selection of T cell receptor beta chains follows, all from one sample in a study of PD-1 and CTLA-4 blockade in melanoma. Generated by immunoSEQ multiplex PCR, the TCRdb table keeps only in-frame clones and is missing some. The sample contains approximately 33,000 clones, 75% to 95% of which appear only once. The sequencing here drew on CD8+ T cells from peripheral blood, taken from a patient given anti-PD-1 treatment. Receptors were obtained from a human donor with melanoma. The CDR3 runs from the conserved cysteine through the conserved F or W.

J gene	V gene	CDR3 protein
TRBJ1-4	TRBV27	CASSLLKGDEKLFF
TRBJ2-3	TRBV7-8	CASSNFQGSGTFSDTQYF
TRBJ1-5	TRBV10-2	CASSGQGFSQPQHF
TRBJ1-2	TRBV12-3/TRBV12-4	CASSGTGPGYTF
TRBJ1-1	TRBV5-6	CASSLDDSNTEAFF
TRBJ2-7	TRBV12-3/TRBV12-4	CASSLGVMDEQYF
TRBJ1-5	TRBV19	CASSNPHGGGSNQPQHF
TRBJ1-1	TRBV24-1	CATSEEGNTEAFF
TRBJ1-1	TRBV28	CASSSYTEAFF
TRBJ1-5	TRBV6-5	CASRPGREGQPQHF
TRBJ2-2	TRBV9	CASSPGGGYTGELFF
TRBJ2-4	TRBV19	CASSITRLAKNIQYF
TRBJ1-2	TRBV5-1	CASSLELAYGYTF
TRBJ2-2	TRBV3-1/TRBV3-2	CASSQGGLAGAGELFF
TRBJ2-6	TRBV6-1	CASSDTVSGANVLTF
TRBJ2-7	TRBV13	CASSFSGMPYEQYF
TRBJ2-7	TRBV20-1	CSAGVPEQYF
TRBJ1-2	TRBV27	CASSPWGEQGYTF
TRBJ1-1	TRBV27	CASSLTGNTEAFF
TRBJ2-3	TRBV6-6	CASSSPLAGGTPNTDTQYF
TRBJ1-1	TRBV15	CATSRVPLTGLDTEAFF
TRBJ1-2	TRBV6-5	CASSYTQAAGRGYTF
TRBJ2-2	TRBV7-7	CASSLELYGGELFF
TRBJ1-1	TRBV11-3	CASSLGFNTEAFF
TRBJ1-5	TRBV6-5	CASSLDPGSQPQHF
TRBJ1-2	TRBV6-5	CASSFRVNYGYTF
TRBJ2-7	TRBV30	CACQPLETHITYEQYF
TRBJ2-1	TRBV5-4	CASSSPGTSGYYGNEQFF
TRBJ2-7	TRBV16	CASTSTASSYEQYF
TRBJ2-2	TRBV3-1/TRBV3-2	CASSHRESPGELFF
TRBJ1-5	TRBV5-6	CASSLATENQPQHF
TRBJ2-7	TRBV28	CASSPGAYEQYF
TRBJ2-1	TRBV15	CATSRDSVSSYNEQFF
TRBJ1-2	TRBV3-1/TRBV3-2	CASSQENDGYTF
TRBJ1-3	TRBV6-6	CASSLAVGNTIYF
TRBJ2-3	TRBV25-1	CASSETADGGTDTQYF
TRBJ1-3	TRBV11-2	CASSARTVSGNTIYF
TRBJ1-5	TRBV11-2	CASSLGNSLSNQPQHF
TRBJ1-2	TRBV27	CASSLSGTGYGYTF
TRBJ2-1	TRBV6-2/TRBV6-3	CASSYSEAGGYNEQFF
TRBJ1-1	TRBV3-1/TRBV3-2	CASSQGTGAEAFF
TRBJ2-7	TRBV3-1/TRBV3-2	CASSLRQGWPSYEQYF
TRBJ1-2	TRBV27	CASSPGQGYGYTF
TRBJ2-3	TRBV7-7	CASSFLKSDTQYF
TRBJ2-1	TRBV15	CATSRALAGDDEWNEQFF
TRBJ2-7	TRBV27	CASRGTGYEQYF
TRBJ1-4	TRBV27	CASSAAGANEKLFF
TRBJ2-1	TRBV19	CASSTASGRNEQFF
TRBJ1-1	TRBV14	CASSQDGVLNTEAFF
TRBJ2-7	TRBV6-6	CASSYLLEVYEQYF
TRBJ2-7	TRBV20-1	CSASSSGSYEQYF
TRBJ1-6	TRBV10-2	CASSETGVSSPLHF